Each of the 15 T cell receptor beta chains below was sequenced from the same sample in a study of cytomegalovirus exposure and HLA in healthy donors. Vbeta (60) and Jbeta (13) primers were used in the PCR. The protocol was immunoSEQ multiplex PCR, while the TCRdb copy is restricted to in-frame clones and leaves out a portion. This table holds roughly 130,000 clones, 80% found once. Sequencing was performed on PBMCs. The receptors originated from a man in his thirties or forties in good health and CMV-seronegative.

This chain uses TRBV27 with TRBJ2-7; maybe TRBD2 (6 bases). Germline V gene data show CDR1 as MNHEY and CDR2 as SMNVEV (reference sequence). Trimming removed 4 bases at V and 5 bases at J, with 15 bases between. The CDR3 loop spans 14 amino acids. CDR3 sequence reads: CASSYGGSRDEQYF. The DNA for the CDR3 is TGTGCCAGCAGTTACGGGGGAAGCAGGGACGAGCAGTACTTC.

The gene calls are TRBV4-1 and TRBJ1-5, with D uncertain. The CDR3 runs 16 residues. Per germline, CDR1 MGHRA and CDR2 YSYEKL. V lost 1 base, J lost 0 bases, and 10 bases lay in between. In DNA form, the CDR3 reads TGCGCCAGCAGCCAAGGATTCAGGCTTAGCAATCAGCCCCAGCATTTT. As protein: CASSQGFRLSNQPQHF.

The rearrangement joins TRBV18 to TRBJ2-3; 7 bases match TRBD1. The CDR3 spans 15 residues. Germline assignment: CDR1 KGHSH and CDR2 LQKENI. J lost 0 bases, V lost 8 bases, and 8 bases had no gene match. CDR3 bases: TGTGCCAGCCAAACAGGGGACACCAGCACAGATACGCAGTATTTT. Protein sequence: CASQTGDTSTDTQYF.

The V and J genes are TRBV6-1 and TRBJ2-4, with D tentatively TRBD1 (6 bases). CDR3 length: 15 amino acids. CDR1 is MNHNS, CDR2 SASEGT, per germline. Trimming removed 10 bases at V and 8 bases at J, with 24 bases between. The CDR3 nucleotides are TGTGCCACAGCTAGAGCCCAGGGGTGGGATGACATTCAGTACTTC. Protein: CATARAQGWDDIQYF.

The chain is built from TRBV25-1 and TRBJ1-6; D is perhaps TRBD1 (5 bases). V lost 5 bases, J lost 8 bases, and 13 bases lay in between. CDR1 MGHDK and CDR2 SYGVNS come from the germline V gene. The CDR3 totals 14 residues. The CDR3 protein is CASSQGGRDSPLHF. The CDR3 nucleotides are TGTGCCAGCAGTCAGGGCGGAAGGGATTCACCCCTCCACTTT.

The chain employs TRBV18 and TRBJ1-1, with D possibly matching TRBD1 (6 bases). The CDR3 length is 14 residues. Germline CDR1 is KGHSH and CDR2 is LQKENI. The ends were cut back, 3 bases at V and 4 bases at J, with 12 bases in the middle. The CDR3 protein is CASSPAGGFTEAFF. In nucleotides, the CDR3 is TGTGCCAGCTCACCCGCGGGGGGCTTCACTGAAGCTTTCTTT.

This chain links TRBV5-6 with TRBJ1-2; maybe TRBD1 (6 bases). Deletions cut 3 bases from V and 8 bases from J, with 20 bases between. CDR3 length equals 15 residues. Germline lookup yields CDR1 SGHDT and CDR2 YYEEEE. The CDR3 here is CASSWYSNTGLGYTF. CDR3 in DNA: TGTGCCAGCAGCTGGTATTCGAACACAGGGTTGGGCTACACCTTC.

The chain carries TRBV5-1 and TRBJ2-7; TRBD2 might be the D (6 bases). The germline V gene has CDR1 SGHRS and CDR2 YFSETQ. Trimming removed 4 bases at V and 4 bases at J, with 15 bases between. The CDR3 consists of 14 residues. The CDR3, as DNA: TGCGCCAGCAGCGCAGCGGGTTCAAGGTACGAGCAGTACTTC. This sequence encodes CASSAAGSRYEQYF.

The chain couples TRBV19 to TRBJ2-2; TRBD1 matches 7 bases. V trimming: 5 bases; J trimming: 3 bases; junction bases outside the gene matches: 3. CDR3 length: 14 amino acids. Germline-derived CDR1 and CDR2 are LNHDA and SQIVND (reference sequence). This chain's CDR3 is CASSRDRDTGELFF. Here the CDR3 DNA reads TGTGCCAGTAGTCGGGACAGAGACACCGGGGAGCTGTTTTTT.

This clone was found a few times. The chain links TRBV7-2 to TRBJ1-1, with unresolved D. The CDR3 spans 15 residues. Germline V gene sequence: CDR1 SGHTA, CDR2 FQGNSA. Trimming cost V 5 bases and J 0 bases, with 13 bases left between them. Written as DNA, the CDR3 is TGTGCCAGCAGCCTCCTAGGACTGATGAACACTGAAGCTTTCTTT. Translation gives CASSLLGLMNTEAFF.

This clone was recorded a few times. CDR3: CASSLTDRGNTEAFF. DNA for the CDR3: TGTGCCAGCAGCTTAACTGACAGGGGTAACACTGAAGCTTTCTTT. The chain carries TRBV7-2 and TRBJ1-1, with 8 bases identical to TRBD1. V was pared by 2 bases and J by 2 bases, with 4 bases of the junction left unmatched. The CDR3 totals 15 residues. Germline values: CDR1 SGHTA, CDR2 FQGNSA.

The chain uses TRBV5-8 and TRBJ2-3, with 9 bases aligning to TRBD2. Germline CDR1 SGHTS, CDR2 YDEGEE. The CDR3 has 14 residues. J was trimmed by 3 bases and V by 2 bases; bases with no gene match: 1. As DNA, the CDR3 is TGTGCCAGCAGCTTCGGACTAGCGACAGATACGCAGTATTTT. It is translated as CASSFGLATDTQYF. The full variable domain, completed using reference TRBV5-8 and TRBJ2-3, is EAGVTQSPTHLIKTRGQQATLRCSPISGHTSVYWYQQALGLGLQFLLWYDEGEERNRGNFPPRFSGRQFPNYSSELNVNALELEDSALYLCASSFGLATDTQYFGPGTRLTVL.

The chain uses TRBV7-8 and TRBJ1-2; D is ambiguous. Germline CDR1 reads SGHVS; CDR2 reads FQNEAQ. The V end was cut by 3 bases, the J end by 8 bases, with 16 bases between. This CDR3 contains 14 residues. In DNA, the CDR3 is TGTGCCAGCAGCTTTCCCGGGGTGATAGGGGGCTACACCTTC. It codes for CASSFPGVIGGYTF.

V and J are TRBV25-1 and TRBJ1-1, with D possibly TRBD1 on 5 matching bases. CDR1 and CDR2 from the germline V gene are MGHDK and SYGVNS. Trimming pared 0 bases from V and 3 bases from J, leaving 11 bases between. This CDR3 is built from 15 residues. The CDR3 region is CASSEYIPGYTEAFF. Written as DNA, the CDR3 is TGTGCCAGCAGTGAATATATACCAGGGTACACTGAAGCTTTCTTT.

The chain employs TRBV27 and TRBJ2-6, with TRBD2 identical over 7 bases. The J segment lost 0 bases and the V segment lost 3 bases, leaving 2 bases of the junction unmatched. CDR3 length equals 16 residues. Germline V gene sequence: CDR1 MNHEY, CDR2 SMNVEV (reference sequence). CDR3 sequence (DNA): TGTGCCAGCAGTTTCACGGGGGGCTCTGGGGCCAACGTCCTGACTTTC. It yields the protein CASSFTGGSGANVLTF.